Below, one T cell receptor (beta chain) is given with its context. The sample belongs to a study of blood T cell repertoires in COVID-19. Study-wide background: COVID-19 samples, acute and convalescent, were from the United States, Italy and Spain. Sources were T cells, B-cell-depleted T cells, or PBMCs; the material itself was cDNA or gDNA.

The CDR3 is made up of 18 amino acids. The trim removed 4 bases at V and 2 bases at J, leaving 6 bases unmatched. Germline-derived CDR1 and CDR2 are MGHRA and YSYEKL. As handled by the study authors: Reference gene primers were amplified, and this amplification served to estimate nucleated cell counts. TCRdb's copy holds only in-frame clones and misses some; the assay was immunoSEQ multiplex PCR. V and J calls and clone size are those listed in that table; D and trimming were worked out from the DNA. The table has 190,000 or so clones, about 87% seen once. J is TRBJ2-2 and V is TRBV4-1; 14 bases are a match to TRBD2. This clonotype was obtained from a woman aged 18 to 35 who had recovered from COVID-19. What was sequenced was peripheral blood. CDR3 DNA sequence: TGCGCCAGCAGCCGACGGACTAGCGGGGGGCTAAACACCGGGGAGCTGTTTTTT. Residues: CASSRRTSGGLNTGELFF.